This T cell receptor (beta chain) comes out of a study of T-cell memory formation after mild COVID-19. This clonotype was recorded a few times. What it recognizes is unknown. Study-wide findings and caveats: Some clones that responded were present in memory (sampled pre-infection), which suggests cross-reactive memory joined. Contracting CD4+ clones lay largely in CM and EM, with CD8+ ones residing in EMRA.

Germline CDR1 is DFQATT and CDR2 is SNEGSKA (reference sequence). The V and J ends lost 8 bases and 8 bases, in that order; junction bases with no gene match: 11. The CDR3 spans 13 residues. TCR alpha and TCR beta cDNA libraries carrying sample barcodes and UMIs came from 5'RACE with constant-segment primers. TCRdb re-called the 5' RACE reads through MiXCR, storing one row per CDR3 protein. This table holds 500,000 to 650,000 distinct CDR3 sequences, approximately 21% found once. The chain links TRBV20-1 to TRBJ2-5, with TRBD1 matching over 10 bases. The sequenced sample consisted of PBMCs or a T cell subset sorted from them (not recorded which). The sequence came from an adult woman who had mild COVID-19 (a few samples of this study predate the infection). Cell type and time point are not known. CDR3 in DNA: TGCAGTTACAACCGGGACAGGGGTCTTACCCAGTACTTC. Residues: CSYNRDRGLTQYF.